This T cell receptor (beta chain) was captured in a study of spatial heterogeneity in lung cancer. Study results and limitations: Intratumoral expanded alpha and beta TCR counts were found to track tumor mutation counts.

This clonotype was observed a handful of times. No antigen is known for it. The ends were cut back, 2 bases at V and 7 bases at J, with 8 bases in the middle. CDR1 MGHRA and CDR2 YSYEKL come from the germline V gene. CDR3 length: 12 amino acids. TCRdb re-analysed the 5' RACE reads in MiXCR, keeping a single row per CDR3 protein. Of about 5,100 distinct CDR3 sequences listed, roughly 8% were seen once; the top ten hold approximately 15%. Time point: sample taken at primary tumor resection. The cohort: some 70 early-stage, untreated non-small cell lung cancer patients. Whole RNA was taken from tumor, nontumor lung or frozen PBMC; it was then sequenced unsorted.

This clonotype originated in a female donor with early-stage non-small cell lung cancer. The rearrangement uses TRBV4-1 and TRBJ1-1, with D possibly TRBD1 on 6 matching bases. Material: lung tumor tissue, obtained at surgery. CDR3 coding DNA: TGCGCCAGCAGCCAACAACAGGGTGAAGCTTTCTTT. This codes for CASSQQQGEAFF.